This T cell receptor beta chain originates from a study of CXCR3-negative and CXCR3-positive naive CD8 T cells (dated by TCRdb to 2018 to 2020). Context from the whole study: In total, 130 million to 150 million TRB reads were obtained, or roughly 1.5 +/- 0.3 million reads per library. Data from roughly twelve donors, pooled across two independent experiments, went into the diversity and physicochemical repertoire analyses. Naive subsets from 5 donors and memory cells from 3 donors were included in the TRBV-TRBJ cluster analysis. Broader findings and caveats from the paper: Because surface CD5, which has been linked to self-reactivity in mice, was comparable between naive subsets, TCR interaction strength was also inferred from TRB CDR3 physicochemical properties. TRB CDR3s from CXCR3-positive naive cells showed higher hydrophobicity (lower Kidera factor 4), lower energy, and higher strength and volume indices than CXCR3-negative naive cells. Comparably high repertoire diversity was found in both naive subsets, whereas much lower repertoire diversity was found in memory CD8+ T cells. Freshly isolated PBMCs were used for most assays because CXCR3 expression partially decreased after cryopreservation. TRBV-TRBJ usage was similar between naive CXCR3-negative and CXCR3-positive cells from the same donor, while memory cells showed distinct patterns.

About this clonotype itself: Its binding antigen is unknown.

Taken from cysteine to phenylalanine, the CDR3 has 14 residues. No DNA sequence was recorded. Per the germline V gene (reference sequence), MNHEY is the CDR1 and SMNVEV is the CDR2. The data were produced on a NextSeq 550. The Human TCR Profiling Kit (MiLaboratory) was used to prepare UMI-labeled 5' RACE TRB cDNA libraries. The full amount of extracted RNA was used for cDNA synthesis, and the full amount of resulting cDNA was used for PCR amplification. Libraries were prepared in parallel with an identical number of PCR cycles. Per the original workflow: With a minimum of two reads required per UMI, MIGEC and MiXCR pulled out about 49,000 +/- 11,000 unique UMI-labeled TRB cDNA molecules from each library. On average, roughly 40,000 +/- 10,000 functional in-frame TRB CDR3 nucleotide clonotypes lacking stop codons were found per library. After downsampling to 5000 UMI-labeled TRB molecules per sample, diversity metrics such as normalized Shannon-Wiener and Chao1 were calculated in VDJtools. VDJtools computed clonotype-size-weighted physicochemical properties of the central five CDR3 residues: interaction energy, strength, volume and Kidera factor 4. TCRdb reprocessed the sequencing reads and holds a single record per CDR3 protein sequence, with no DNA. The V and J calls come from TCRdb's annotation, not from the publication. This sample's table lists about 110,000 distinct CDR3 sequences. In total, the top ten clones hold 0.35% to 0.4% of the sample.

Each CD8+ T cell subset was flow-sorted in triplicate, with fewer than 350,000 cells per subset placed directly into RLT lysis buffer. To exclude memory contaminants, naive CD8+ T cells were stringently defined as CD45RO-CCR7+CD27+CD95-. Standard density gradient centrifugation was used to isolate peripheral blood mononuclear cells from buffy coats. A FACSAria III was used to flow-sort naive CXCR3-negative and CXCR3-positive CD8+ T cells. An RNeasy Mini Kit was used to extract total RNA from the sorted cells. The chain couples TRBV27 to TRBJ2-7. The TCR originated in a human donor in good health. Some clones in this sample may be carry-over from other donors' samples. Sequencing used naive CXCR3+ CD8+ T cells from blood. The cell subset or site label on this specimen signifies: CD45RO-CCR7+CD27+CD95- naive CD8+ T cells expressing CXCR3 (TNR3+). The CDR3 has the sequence CASSLPGTAYEQYF.